This is a list of T cell receptor beta chains from one sample in a study of regulatory T cells in long-lasting Graves disease. MiXCR, run by TCRdb on the multiplex PCR reads, gives a single entry per CDR3 protein. The table lists 430,000 or so distinct CDR3 sequences, roughly 23% of them singletons. The sample here was peripheral blood mononuclear cells (PBMCs), taken when the disease was refractory, from a patient treated with antithyroid drugs. Source of these receptors: a female donor with Graves disease. CDR3s include the opening cysteine and the closing phenylalanine or tryptophan. The D gene is left open where the match is weak. Size is omitted from some rows. Given values are once, few, many or a class for expanded clones.

CDR3aa	CDR3nt	d_gene	len	abundance	j_gene	v_gene
CASSTPGQSSHQPQHF	TGTGCCAGCAGTACTCCCGGACAGTCATCCCATCAGCCCCAGCATTTT	-	16	many	TRBJ1-5	TRBV28
CASSPGWSGNTIYF	TGTGCCAGCAGCCCAGGGTGGTCTGGAAACACCATATATTTT	-	14	-	TRBJ1-3	TRBV14
CASSRQGSRLFF	TGTGCCAGCAGCCGACAGGGGAGTAGACTGTTTTTT	TRBD1	12	many	TRBJ1-4	TRBV12-3/TRBV12-4
CASSSDREQDTGELFF	TGTGCCAGCAGCTCCGACAGGGAGCAAGACACCGGGGAGCTGTTTTTT	TRBD1	16	-	TRBJ2-2	TRBV28
CASGHGGNASGALYEQYF	TGTGCCAGCGGCCACGGGGGTAACGCTAGCGGGGCCCTCTACGAGCAGTACTTC	TRBD2	18	many	TRBJ2-7	TRBV27
CASSYSPASQETQYF	TGTGCCAGCAGTTACTCCCCCGCCAGTCAAGAGACCCAGTACTTC	-	15	many	TRBJ2-5	TRBV6-5
CASSLGAGLNYEQYF	TGTGCCAGCAGCTTGGGAGCGGGTCTAAACTACGAGCAGTACTTC	-	15	many	TRBJ2-7	TRBV7-9
CASSFIPVGSGNTIYF	TGTGCCAGCAGTTTCATTCCAGTGGGCTCTGGAAACACCATATATTTT	-	16	-	TRBJ1-3	TRBV27
CASSFRDSSYEQYF	TGTGCCAGCAGCTTCCGGGACAGCTCCTACGAGCAGTACTTC	TRBD1	14	few	TRBJ2-7	TRBV9
CASSPVGVDEQYF	TGTGCCAGCTCACCCGTGGGAGTAGACGAGCAGTACTTC	-	13	-	TRBJ2-7	TRBV18
CASSLSQNEPQHF	TGTGCCAGCAGTTTATCTCAGAACGAGCCCCAGCATTTT	-	13	many	TRBJ1-5	TRBV28
CASSPSAARGYTGELFF	TGTGCCAGCAGCCCCTCGGCGGCCAGGGGCTACACCGGGGAGCTGTTTTTT	-	17	-	TRBJ2-2	TRBV3-1
CASSEEESLTTEAFF	TGTGCCAGCAGTGAAGAGGAGAGCTTAACCACTGAAGCTTTCTTT	-	15	many	TRBJ1-1	TRBV2
CASSYPGLAGYLNTGELFF	TGTGCCAGTAGTTACCCGGGACTAGCGGGATACTTGAACACCGGGGAGCTGTTTTTT	TRBD2	19	few	TRBJ2-2	TRBV19
CASSIEDRGRLYEQYF	TGTGCCAGTAGTATCGAAGACAGGGGGCGACTTTACGAGCAGTACTTC	TRBD1	16	-	TRBJ2-7	TRBV19
CAWSVHSGSFGYTF	TGTGCCTGGAGTGTACACTCGGGGTCTTTTGGCTACACCTTC	-	14	many	TRBJ1-2	TRBV30
CSARRASGLESKNIQYF	TGCAGTGCTAGACGAGCTAGCGGACTAGAAAGCAAAAACATTCAGTACTTC	TRBD2	17	few	TRBJ2-4	TRBV20-1
CASSNEETQYF	TGTGCCAGCAGTAACGAAGAGACCCAGTACTTC	-	11	many	TRBJ2-5	TRBV6-1